This T cell receptor (beta chain) was retrieved from a study of cytomegalovirus exposure and HLA in healthy donors. Whole-study results and caveats: In vitro checks showed that a few CMV-associated chains really do target CMV antigens.

A multiplex PCR was run with 60 Vbeta primers and 13 Jbeta primers. The data were produced by immunoSEQ multiplex PCR, yet TCRdb's version contains in-frame clones alone and is incomplete. The repertoire holds about 59,000 clones, about 83% seen once, with 1.6% in the top ten. Details on this clone: What it binds is unknown.

This CDR3 spans 15 amino acids. The ends were cut back, 2 bases at V and 1 base at J, with 10 bases in the middle. Per the germline V gene, CDR1 is MNHEY and CDR2 is SMNVEV (reference sequence). This receptor was taken from a human donor in good health. The sample comprised PBMCs. V and J are TRBV27 and TRBJ2-3, with a tentative D call TRBD1 (5 bases). This CDR3 is CASSLAQGGTDTQYF. As DNA, the CDR3 is TGTGCCAGCAGTTTAGCACAAGGGGGCACAGATACGCAGTATTTT.